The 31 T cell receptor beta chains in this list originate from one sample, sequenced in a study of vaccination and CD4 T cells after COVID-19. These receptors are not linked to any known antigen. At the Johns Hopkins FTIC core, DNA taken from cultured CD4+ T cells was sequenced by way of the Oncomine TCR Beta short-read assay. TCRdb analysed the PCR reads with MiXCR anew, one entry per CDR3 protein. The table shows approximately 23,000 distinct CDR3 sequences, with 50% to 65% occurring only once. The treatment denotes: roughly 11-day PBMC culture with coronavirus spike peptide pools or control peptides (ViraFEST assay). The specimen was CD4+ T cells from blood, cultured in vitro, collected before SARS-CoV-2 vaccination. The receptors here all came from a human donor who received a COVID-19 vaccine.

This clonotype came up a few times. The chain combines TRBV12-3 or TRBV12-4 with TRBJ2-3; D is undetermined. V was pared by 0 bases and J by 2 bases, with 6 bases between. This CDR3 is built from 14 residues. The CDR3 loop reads CASSLATNTDTQYF. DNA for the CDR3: TGTGCCAGCAGTTTAGCGACAAACACAGATACGCAGTATTTT.

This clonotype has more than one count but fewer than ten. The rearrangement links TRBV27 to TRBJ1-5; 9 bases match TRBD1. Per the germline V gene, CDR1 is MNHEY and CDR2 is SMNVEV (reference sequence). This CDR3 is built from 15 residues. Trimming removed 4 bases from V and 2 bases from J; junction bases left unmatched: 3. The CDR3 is CASSSDRGGNQPQHF. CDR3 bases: TGTGCCAGCAGTTCGGACAGGGGTGGCAATCAGCCCCAGCATTTT.

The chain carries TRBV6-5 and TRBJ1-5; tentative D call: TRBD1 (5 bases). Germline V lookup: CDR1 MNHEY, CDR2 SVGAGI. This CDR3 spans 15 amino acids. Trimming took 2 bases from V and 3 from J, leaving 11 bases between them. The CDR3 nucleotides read TGTGCCAGCAGTTACGGGGGGGATGACAATCAGCCCCAGCATTTT. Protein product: CASSYGGDDNQPQHF.

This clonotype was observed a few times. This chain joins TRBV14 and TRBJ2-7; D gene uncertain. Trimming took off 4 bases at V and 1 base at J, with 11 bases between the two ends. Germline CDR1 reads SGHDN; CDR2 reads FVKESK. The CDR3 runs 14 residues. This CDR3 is CASSPRPSSYEQYF. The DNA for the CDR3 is TGTGCCAGCAGCCCCAGGCCCTCGTCCTACGAGCAGTACTTC.

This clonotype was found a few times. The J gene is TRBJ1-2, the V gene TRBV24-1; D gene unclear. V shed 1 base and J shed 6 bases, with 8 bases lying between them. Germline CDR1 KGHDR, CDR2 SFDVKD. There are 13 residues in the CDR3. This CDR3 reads CATSDFGTDGYTF. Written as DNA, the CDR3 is TGTGCCACCAGTGATTTTGGAACGGATGGCTACACCTTC.

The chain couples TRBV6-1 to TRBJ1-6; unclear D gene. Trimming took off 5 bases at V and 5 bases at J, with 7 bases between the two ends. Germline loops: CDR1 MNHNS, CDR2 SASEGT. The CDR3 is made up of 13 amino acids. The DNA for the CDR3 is TGTGCCAGCAGTCTACGCCATAATTCACCCCTCCACTTT. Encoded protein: CASSLRHNSPLHF.

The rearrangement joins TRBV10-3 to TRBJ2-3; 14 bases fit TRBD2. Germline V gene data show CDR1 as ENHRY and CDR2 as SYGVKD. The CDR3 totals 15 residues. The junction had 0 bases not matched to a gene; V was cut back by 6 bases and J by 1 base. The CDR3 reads CAIRTSGGGTDTQYF. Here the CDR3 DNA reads TGTGCCATCAGGACTAGCGGGGGGGGCACAGATACGCAGTATTTT.

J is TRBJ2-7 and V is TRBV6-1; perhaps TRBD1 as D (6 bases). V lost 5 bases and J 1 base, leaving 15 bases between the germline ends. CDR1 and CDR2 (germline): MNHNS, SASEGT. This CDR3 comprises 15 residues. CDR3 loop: CASSNLADSSYEQYF. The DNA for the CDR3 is TGTGCCAGCAGTAACCTTGCGGACAGTTCCTACGAGCAGTACTTC.

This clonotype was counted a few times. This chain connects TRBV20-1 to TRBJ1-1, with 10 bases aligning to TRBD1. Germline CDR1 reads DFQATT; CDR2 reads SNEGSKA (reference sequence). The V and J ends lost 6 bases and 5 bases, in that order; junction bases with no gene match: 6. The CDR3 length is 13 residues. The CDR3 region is CSAKTGGVTEAFF. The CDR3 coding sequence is TGCAGTGCAAAGACAGGGGGCGTTACTGAAGCTTTCTTT.

DNA of the CDR3: TGTGCCAGCAGCTTAGATACAGGGGACACTGAAGCTTTCTTT. Encoded protein: CASSLDTGDTEAFF. The chain is built from TRBV7-9 and TRBJ1-1; 7 bases match TRBD1. Germline CDR1 and CDR2: SEHNR and FQNEAQ (reference sequence). The CDR3 spans 14 residues. Trimming took 1 base from V and 3 from J; bases not matched to a gene: 2.

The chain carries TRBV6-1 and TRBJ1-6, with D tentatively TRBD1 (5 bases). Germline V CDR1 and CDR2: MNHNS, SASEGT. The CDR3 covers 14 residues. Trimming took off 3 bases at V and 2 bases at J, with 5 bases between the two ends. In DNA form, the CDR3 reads TGTGCCAGCAGTGACAGGGCCTATAATTCACCCCTCCACTTT. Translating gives CASSDRAYNSPLHF.

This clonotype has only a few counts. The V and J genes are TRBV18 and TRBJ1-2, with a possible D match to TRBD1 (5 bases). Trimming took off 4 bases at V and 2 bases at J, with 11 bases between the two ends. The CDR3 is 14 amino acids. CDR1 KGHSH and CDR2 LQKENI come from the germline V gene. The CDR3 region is CASSLSGGNYGYTF. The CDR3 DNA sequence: TGTGCCAGCTCACTAAGTGGGGGGAACTATGGCTACACCTTC.

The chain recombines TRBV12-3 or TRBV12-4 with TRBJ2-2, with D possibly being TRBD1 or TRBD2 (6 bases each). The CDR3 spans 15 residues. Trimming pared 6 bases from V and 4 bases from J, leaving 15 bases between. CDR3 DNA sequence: TGTGCCAGCAGGGAGGGACATTTCGGCACCGGGGAGCTGTTTTTT. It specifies CASREGHFGTGELFF.

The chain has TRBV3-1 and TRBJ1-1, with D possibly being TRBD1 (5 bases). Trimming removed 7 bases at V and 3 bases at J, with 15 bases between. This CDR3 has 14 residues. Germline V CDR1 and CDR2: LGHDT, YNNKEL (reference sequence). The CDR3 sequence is CASILSGADTEAFF. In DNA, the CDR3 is TGTGCCAGCATCTTGTCCGGGGCGGACACTGAAGCTTTCTTT.

CDR3 DNA: TGTGCCAGCAGTTCGTCCGGGACTTTCACCGGGGAGCTGTTTTTT. This encodes CASSSSGTFTGELFF. The V gene is TRBV27, the J gene TRBJ2-2, with D tentatively TRBD2 (6 bases). The CDR3 totals 15 residues. V was cut by 4 bases and J by 4 bases, with 13 bases left in between. Germline CDR1 is MNHEY and CDR2 is SMNVEV (reference sequence).

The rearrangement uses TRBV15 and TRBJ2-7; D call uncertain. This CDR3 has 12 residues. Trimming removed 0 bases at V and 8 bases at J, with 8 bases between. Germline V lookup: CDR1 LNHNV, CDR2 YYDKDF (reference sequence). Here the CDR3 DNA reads TGTGCCACCAGCAGAGATGAGGAGAAGCAGTACTTC. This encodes CATSRDEEKQYF.

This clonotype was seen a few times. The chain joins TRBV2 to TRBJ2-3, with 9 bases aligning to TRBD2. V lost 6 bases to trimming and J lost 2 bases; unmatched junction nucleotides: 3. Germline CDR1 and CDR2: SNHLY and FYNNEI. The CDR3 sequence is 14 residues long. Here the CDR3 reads CASRGGLATDTQYF. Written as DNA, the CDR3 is TGTGCCAGCAGGGGGGGACTAGCCACAGATACGCAGTATTTT.

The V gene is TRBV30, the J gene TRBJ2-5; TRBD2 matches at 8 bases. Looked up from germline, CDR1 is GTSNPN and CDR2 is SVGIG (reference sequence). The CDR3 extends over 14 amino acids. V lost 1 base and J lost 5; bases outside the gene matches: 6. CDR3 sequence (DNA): TGTGCCTGGAGTGCGGGAGGGCTAGGGGAGACCCAGTACTTC. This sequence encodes CAWSAGGLGETQYF.

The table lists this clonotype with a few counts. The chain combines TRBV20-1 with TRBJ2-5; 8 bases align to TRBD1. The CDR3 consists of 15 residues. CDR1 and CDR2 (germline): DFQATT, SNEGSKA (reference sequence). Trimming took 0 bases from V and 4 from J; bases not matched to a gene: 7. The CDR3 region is CSARDRQGALETQYF. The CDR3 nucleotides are TGCAGTGCTAGAGATCGGCAGGGGGCTCTAGAGACCCAGTACTTC.

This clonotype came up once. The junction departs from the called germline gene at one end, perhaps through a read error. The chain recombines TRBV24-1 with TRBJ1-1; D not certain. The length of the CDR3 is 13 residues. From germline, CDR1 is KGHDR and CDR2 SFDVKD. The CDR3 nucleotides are TGTGCCACCAGTGACCCTACGAACACTGAAGCTTGCTTT. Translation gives CATSDPTNTEACF.

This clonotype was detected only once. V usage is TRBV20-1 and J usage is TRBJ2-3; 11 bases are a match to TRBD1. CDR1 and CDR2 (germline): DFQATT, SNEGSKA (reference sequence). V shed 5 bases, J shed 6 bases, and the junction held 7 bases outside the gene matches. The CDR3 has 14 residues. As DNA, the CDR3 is TGCAGTGCTGCCGGGACAGGGGGGTTGGATACGCAGTATTTT. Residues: CSAAGTGGLDTQYF.

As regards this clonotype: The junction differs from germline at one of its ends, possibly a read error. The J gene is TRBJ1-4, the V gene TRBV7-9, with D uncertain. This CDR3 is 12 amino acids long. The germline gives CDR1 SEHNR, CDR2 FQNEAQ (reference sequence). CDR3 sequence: CASSLTTEKLFF. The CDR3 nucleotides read TGTGCCAGCAGCTTAACTACTGAAAAACTGTTTTTT.

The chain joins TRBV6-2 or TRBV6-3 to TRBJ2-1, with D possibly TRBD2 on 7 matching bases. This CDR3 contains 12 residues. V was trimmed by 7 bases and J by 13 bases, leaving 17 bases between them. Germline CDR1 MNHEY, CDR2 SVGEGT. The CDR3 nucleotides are TGTGCCAGCACCCAACTAGGGGGGGTCCAGTTCTTC. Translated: CASTQLGGVQFF.

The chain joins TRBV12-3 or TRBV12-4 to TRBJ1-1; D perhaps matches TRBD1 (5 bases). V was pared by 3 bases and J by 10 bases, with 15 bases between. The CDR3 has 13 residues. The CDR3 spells CASSFVRAVGAFF. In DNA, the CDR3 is TGTGCCAGCAGTTTTGTCAGGGCGGTTGGAGCTTTCTTT.

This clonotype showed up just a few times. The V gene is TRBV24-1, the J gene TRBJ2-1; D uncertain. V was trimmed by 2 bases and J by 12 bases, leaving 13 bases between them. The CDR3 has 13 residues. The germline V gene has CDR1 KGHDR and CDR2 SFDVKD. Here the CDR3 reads CATSDWVSAWQFF. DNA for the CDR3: TGTGCCACCAGTGATTGGGTCAGCGCTTGGCAGTTCTTC.

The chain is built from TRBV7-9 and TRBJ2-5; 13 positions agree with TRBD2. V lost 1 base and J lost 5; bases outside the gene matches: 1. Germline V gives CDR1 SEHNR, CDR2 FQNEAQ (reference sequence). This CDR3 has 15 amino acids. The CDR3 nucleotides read TGTGCCAGCAGCTTAGGGGGACTAGCGGGGGAGACCCAGTACTTC. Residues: CASSLGGLAGETQYF.

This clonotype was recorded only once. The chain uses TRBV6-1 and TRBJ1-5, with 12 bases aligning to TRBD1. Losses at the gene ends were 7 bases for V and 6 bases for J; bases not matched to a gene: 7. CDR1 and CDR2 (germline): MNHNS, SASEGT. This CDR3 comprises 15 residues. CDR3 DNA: TGTGCCAGCACGGGACAGGGGGCTTATAGTCAGCCCCAGCATTTT. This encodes CASTGQGAYSQPQHF.

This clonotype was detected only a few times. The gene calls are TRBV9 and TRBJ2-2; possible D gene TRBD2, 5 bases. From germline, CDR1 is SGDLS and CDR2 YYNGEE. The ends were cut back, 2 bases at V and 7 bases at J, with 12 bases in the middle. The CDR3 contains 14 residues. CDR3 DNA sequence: TGTGCCAGCAGCGTTAGCCCCGAGGGCGGGGAGCTGTTTTTT. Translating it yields CASSVSPEGGELFF.

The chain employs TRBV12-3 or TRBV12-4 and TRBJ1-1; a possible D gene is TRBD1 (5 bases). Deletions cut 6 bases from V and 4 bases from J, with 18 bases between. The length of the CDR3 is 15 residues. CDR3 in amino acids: CASRSTGDGGTEAFF. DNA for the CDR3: TGTGCCAGCAGATCTACCGGGGACGGGGGCACTGAAGCTTTCTTT.

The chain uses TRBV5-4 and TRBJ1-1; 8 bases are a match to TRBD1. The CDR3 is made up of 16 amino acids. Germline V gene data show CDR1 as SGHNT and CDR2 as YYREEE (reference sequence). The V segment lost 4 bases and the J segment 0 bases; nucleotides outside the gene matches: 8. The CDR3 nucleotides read TGTGCCAGCAGCCCAGGACAGGGATTCATGAACACTGAAGCTTTCTTT. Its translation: CASSPGQGFMNTEAFF.

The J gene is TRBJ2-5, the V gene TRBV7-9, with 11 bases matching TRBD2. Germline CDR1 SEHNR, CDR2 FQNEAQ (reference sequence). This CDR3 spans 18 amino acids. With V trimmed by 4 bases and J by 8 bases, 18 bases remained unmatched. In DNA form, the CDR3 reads TGTGCCAGCAGCTCGACTAGCGGGGTACCGAATTTGCCCCCAACCCAGTACTTC. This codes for CASSSTSGVPNLPPTQYF.